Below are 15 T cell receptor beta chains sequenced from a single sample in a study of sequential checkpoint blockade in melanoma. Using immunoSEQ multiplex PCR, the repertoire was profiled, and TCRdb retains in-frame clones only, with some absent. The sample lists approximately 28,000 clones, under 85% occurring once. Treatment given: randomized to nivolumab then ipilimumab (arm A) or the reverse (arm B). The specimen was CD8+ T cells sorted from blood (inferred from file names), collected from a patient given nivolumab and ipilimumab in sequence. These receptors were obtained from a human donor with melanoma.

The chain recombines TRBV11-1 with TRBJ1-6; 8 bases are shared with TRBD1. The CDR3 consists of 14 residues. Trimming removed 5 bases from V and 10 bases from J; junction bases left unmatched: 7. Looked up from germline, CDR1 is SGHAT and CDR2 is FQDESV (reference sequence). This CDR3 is CASSETGDGSPLHF. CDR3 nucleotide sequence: TGTGCCAGCAGCGAGACAGGGGATGGATCACCCCTCCACTTT.

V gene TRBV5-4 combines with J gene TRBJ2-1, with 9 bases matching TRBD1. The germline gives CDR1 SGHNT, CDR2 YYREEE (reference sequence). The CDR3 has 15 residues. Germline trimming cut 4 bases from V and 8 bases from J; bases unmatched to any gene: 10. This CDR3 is CASSDRDRVEDEQFF. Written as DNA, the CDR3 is TGTGCCAGCAGCGACCGGGACAGGGTAGAGGATGAGCAGTTCTTC.

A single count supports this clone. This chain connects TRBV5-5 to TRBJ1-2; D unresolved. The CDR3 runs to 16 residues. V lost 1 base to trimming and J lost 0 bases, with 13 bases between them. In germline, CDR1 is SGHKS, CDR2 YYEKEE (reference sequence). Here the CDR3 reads CASSLNGGSSNYGYTF. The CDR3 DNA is TGTGCCAGCAGCTTGAACGGCGGGAGCTCTAACTATGGCTACACCTTC. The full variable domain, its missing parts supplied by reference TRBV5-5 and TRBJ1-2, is DAGVTQSPTHLIKTRGQQVTLRCSPISGHKSVSWYQQVLGQGPQFIFQYYEKEERGRGNFPDRFSARQFPNYSSELNVNALLLGDSALYLCASSLNGGSSNYGYTFGSGTRLTVV.

For the CDR3, the DNA is TGTGCCAGCAGCAACAGGGGTTTCCTTGGCAATGAGCAGTTCTTC. As protein: CASSNRGFLGNEQFF. The gene calls are TRBV5-6 and TRBJ2-1, with TRBD1 identical over 7 bases. With V trimmed by 4 bases and J by 6 bases, 10 bases remained unmatched. The CDR3 is made up of 15 amino acids. Germline-derived CDR1 and CDR2 are SGHDT and YYEEEE.

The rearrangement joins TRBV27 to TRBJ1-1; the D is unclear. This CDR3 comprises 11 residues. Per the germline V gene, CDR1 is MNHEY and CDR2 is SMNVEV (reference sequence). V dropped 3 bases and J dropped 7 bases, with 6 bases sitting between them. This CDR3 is CASSFGDEAFF. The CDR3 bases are TGTGCCAGCAGTTTCGGGGATGAAGCTTTCTTT.

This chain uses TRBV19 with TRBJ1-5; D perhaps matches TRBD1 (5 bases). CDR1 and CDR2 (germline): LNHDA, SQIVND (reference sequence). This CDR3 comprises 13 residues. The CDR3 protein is CAMDNRSNQPQHF. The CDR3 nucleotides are TGTGCTATGGATAACAGGAGCAATCAGCCCCAGCATTTT.

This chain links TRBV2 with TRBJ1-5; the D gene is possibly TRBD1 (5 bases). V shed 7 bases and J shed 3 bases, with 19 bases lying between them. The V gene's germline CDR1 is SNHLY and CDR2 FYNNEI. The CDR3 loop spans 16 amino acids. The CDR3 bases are TGTGCCAGCACCACGGCGGGGGGGGGTTACAATCAGCCCCAGCATTTT. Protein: CASTTAGGGYNQPQHF.

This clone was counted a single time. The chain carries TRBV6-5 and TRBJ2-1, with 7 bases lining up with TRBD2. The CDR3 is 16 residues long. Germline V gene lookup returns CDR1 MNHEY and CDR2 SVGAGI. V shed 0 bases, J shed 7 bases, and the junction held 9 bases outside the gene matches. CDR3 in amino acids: CASSYSTSPGVNEQFF. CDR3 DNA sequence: TGTGCCAGCAGTTACTCGACTAGCCCGGGGGTAAATGAGCAGTTCTTC.

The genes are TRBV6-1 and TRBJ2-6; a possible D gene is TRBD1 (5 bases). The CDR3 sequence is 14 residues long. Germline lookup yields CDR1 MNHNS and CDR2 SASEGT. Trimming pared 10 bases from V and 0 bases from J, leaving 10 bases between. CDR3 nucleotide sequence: TGTGCCACCGGACAACGCTCTGGGGCCAACGTCCTGACTTTC. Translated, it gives CATGQRSGANVLTF.

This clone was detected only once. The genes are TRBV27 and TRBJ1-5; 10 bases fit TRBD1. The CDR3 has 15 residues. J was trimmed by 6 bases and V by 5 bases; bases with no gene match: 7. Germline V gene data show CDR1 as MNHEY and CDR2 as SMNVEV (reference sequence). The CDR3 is CASSTTGGAAQPQHF. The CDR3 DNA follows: TGTGCCAGCAGTACGACAGGGGGCGCCGCTCAGCCCCAGCATTTT.

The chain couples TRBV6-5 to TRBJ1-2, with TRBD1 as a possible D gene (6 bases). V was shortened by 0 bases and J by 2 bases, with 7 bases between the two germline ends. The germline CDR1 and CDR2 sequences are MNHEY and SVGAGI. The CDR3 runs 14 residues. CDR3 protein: CASSYSTGNYGYTF. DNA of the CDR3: TGTGCCAGCAGTTACTCCACAGGGAACTATGGCTACACCTTC.

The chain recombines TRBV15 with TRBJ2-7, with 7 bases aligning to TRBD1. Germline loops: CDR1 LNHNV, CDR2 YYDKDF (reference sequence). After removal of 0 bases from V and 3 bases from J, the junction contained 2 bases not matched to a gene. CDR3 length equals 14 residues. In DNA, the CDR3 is TGTGCCACCAGCAGAGATTCAGGGGGCTACGAGCAGTACTTC. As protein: CATSRDSGGYEQYF. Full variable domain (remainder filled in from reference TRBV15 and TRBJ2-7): DAMVIQNPRYQVTQFGKPVTLSCSQTLNHNVMYWYQQKSSQAPKLLFHYYDKDFNNEADTPDNFQSRRPNTSFCFLDIRSPGLGDTAMYLCATSRDSGGYEQYFGPGTRLTVT.

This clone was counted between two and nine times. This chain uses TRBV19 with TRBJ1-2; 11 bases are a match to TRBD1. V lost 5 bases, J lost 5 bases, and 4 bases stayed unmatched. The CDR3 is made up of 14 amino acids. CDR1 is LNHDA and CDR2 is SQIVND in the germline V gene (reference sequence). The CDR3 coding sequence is TGTGCCAGTAGTCCCGGGACAGGGGGGTATGGCTACACCTTC. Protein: CASSPGTGGYGYTF.

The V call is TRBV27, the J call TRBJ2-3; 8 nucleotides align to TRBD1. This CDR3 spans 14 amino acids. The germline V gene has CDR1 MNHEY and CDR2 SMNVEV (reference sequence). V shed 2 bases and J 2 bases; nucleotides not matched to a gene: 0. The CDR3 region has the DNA TGTGCCAGCAGTTTACAGGGGGCCACAGATACGCAGTATTTT. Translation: CASSLQGATDTQYF.

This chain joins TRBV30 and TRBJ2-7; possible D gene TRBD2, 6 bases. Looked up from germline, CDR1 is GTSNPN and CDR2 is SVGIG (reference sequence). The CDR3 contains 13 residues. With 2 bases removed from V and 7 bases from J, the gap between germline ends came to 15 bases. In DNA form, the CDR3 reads TGTGCCTGGAGTCCTTGGGGGGTAAGAGAGCAGTACTTC. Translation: CAWSPWGVREQYF.